The clone carrying this T cell receptor beta chain was seen only a few times. The antigen remains undetermined. After removal of 7 bases from V and 9 bases from J, the junction contained 9 bases not matched to a gene. The CDR3 spans 14 residues. The V gene's germline CDR1 is SNHLY and CDR2 FYNNEI. Researchers took RNA transcripts and amplified the TCR beta CDR3 regions from them. TCR CDR3 underwent first-round RT-PCR with the HTBI primer set. A single record per CDR3 protein comes from TCRdb applying MiXCR to the multiplex PCR reads. This sample yields some 580,000 distinct CDR3 sequences, of which 15% to 20% are seen a single time; 3% to 4% belongs to the top ten. This sample was taken from a study of T cells in Graves' hyperthyroidism and ophthalmopathy. Study-wide findings and caveats: Expanded thyroid clonotypes (above 0.001) were mostly also found in blood.

Ophthalmopathy cases met thresholds of Clinical Activity Score at least 3, NOSPECS grade at least 4 and duration under 3 months. Thyroid ultrasound, orbital computed tomography, clinical symptoms, and serum thyroxine and TRAb underpinned diagnoses. An approximately 9.8 ml volume of fresh peripheral blood provided the PBMCs. The sequenced material came from blood. This rearrangement joins TRBV2 to TRBJ2-1; TRBD2 matches at 10 bases. This clonotype was obtained from a woman aged 40 to 55 with Graves' ophthalmopathy. The chain's CDR3 is CASKRPSGGGEQFF. CDR3 nucleotides: TGTGCCAGCAAAAGGCCTAGCGGGGGTGGTGAGCAGTTCTTC.